What follows are 16 T cell receptor beta chains derived from one specimen sequenced in a study of identical twins. MiXCR, applied by TCRdb to the 5' RACE reads, yields one record per CDR3 protein. This repertoire shows approximately 190,000 distinct CDR3 sequences, more than 15% found once; its top ten account for 40% to 45%. These same records also appear under a second study, on T cells expressing NK-cell markers.

The specimen was CD8+ T cells sorted from blood. The receptors stem from a woman in her late teens or twenties in good health.

This clonotype has at least ten counts. The chain carries TRBV7-9 and TRBJ1-5, with a possible D match to TRBD1 (5 bases). The CDR3 runs to 17 residues. Germline assignment: CDR1 SEHNR and CDR2 FQNEAQ (reference sequence). Trimming cost V 3 bases and J 0 bases, with 15 bases left between them. DNA for the CDR3: TGTGCCAGCAGCTTTATTGGGGCACCAGATAGCAATCAGCCCCAGCATTTT. Amino acids: CASSFIGAPDSNQPQHF.

The rearrangement links TRBV7-3 to TRBJ2-1; possibly TRBD1 for D (8 bases). The CDR3 sequence is 16 residues long. Germline V gives CDR1 SGHTA, CDR2 FQGTGA. Between the trimmed V and J ends, which lost 5 bases and 2 bases, there was a span of 16 bases. The CDR3 DNA reads as TGTGCCAGCAGCCCCACAGGGGGGGGGACCTACAATGAGCAGTTCTTC. Protein: CASSPTGGGTYNEQFF.

The J gene is TRBJ2-3, the V gene TRBV27, with 8 bases fitting TRBD1. Germline CDR1 and CDR2: MNHEY and SMNVEV (reference sequence). This CDR3 has 12 residues. J lost 9 bases, V lost 3 bases, and 2 bases had no gene match. This CDR3 reads CASSLDRATQYF. The CDR3 bases are TGTGCCAGCAGTTTGGACAGGGCCACGCAGTATTTT.

The rearrangement links TRBV12-3 or TRBV12-4 to TRBJ2-5; perhaps TRBD2 as D (6 bases). This CDR3 is built from 13 residues. V lost 8 bases, J lost 5 bases, and 15 bases lay in between. In DNA, the CDR3 is TGTGCCAGCTGGGGGGAGGTGCGTGAGACCCAGTACTTC. This gives the protein CASWGEVRETQYF.

This clonotype was counted a single time. The genes are TRBV15 and TRBJ2-3; TRBD1 or TRBD2 may be the D gene (6 bases each). Germline assignment: CDR1 LNHNV and CDR2 YYDKDF (reference sequence). V was cut by 8 bases and J by 7 bases, with 10 bases left in between. The CDR3 is 11 amino acids. CDR3 sequence: CATLGGHTQYF. The CDR3, as DNA: TGTGCCACCCTAGGGGGGCATACGCAGTATTTT.

This clonotype was picked up a small number of times. The chain combines TRBV9 with TRBJ1-2; possible D gene TRBD1, 6 bases. V shed 2 bases and J shed 2 bases, with 13 bases lying between them. The CDR3 runs to 15 residues. Looked up from germline, CDR1 is SGDLS and CDR2 is YYNGEE. CDR3 loop: CASSVGQSRNYGYTF. The CDR3 DNA reads as TGTGCCAGCAGCGTCGGACAGAGTAGAAACTATGGCTACACCTTC.

The J gene is TRBJ2-1, the V gene TRBV27, with 7 nucleotides matching TRBD1. V trimming: 0 bases; J trimming: 10 bases; junction bases outside the gene matches: 3. This CDR3 spans 13 amino acids. The germline gives CDR1 MNHEY, CDR2 SMNVEV (reference sequence). The CDR3 nucleotides read TGTGCCAGCAGTTTATCCCCGGACAGGGAGCAGTTCTTC. This sequence encodes CASSLSPDREQFF.

This clonotype showed up just a few times. This rearrangement joins TRBV29-1 to TRBJ1-1; D is perhaps TRBD1 (5 bases). Trimming removed 3 bases from V and 5 bases from J, with 10 bases in between. Germline CDR1 is SQVTM and CDR2 is ANQGSEA. CDR3 length: 12 residues. The CDR3: CSVEAGPTEAFF. In DNA, the CDR3 is TGCAGCGTTGAGGCAGGGCCGACTGAAGCTTTCTTT. Variable domain in full (rest from reference TRBV29-1 and TRBJ1-1): SAVISQKPSRDICQRGTSLTIQCQVDSQVTMMFWYRQQPGQSLTLIATANQGSEATYESGFVIDKFPISRPNLTFSTLTVSNMSPEDSSIYLCSVEAGPTEAFFGQGTRLTVV.

The chain links TRBV9 to TRBJ2-1, with TRBD2 identical over 10 bases. V lost 4 bases and J lost 2; bases outside the gene matches: 6. CDR1 SGDLS and CDR2 YYNGEE come from the germline V gene. The CDR3 has 16 amino acids. The CDR3 region is CASSTKREGPYNEQFF. The CDR3 DNA is TGTGCCAGCAGCACCAAGCGGGAGGGACCCTACAATGAGCAGTTCTTC.

This clonotype was counted many times. V and J are TRBV12-3 or TRBV12-4 and TRBJ2-1; TRBD2 agrees at 7 bases. The CDR3 consists of 15 residues. The ends lost 7 bases at V and 6 bases at J; junction bases unmatched: 12. As DNA, the CDR3 is TGTGCCAGCAATATTAGGGGAGGGAGTGGCAATGAGCAGTTCTTC. Its protein is CASNIRGGSGNEQFF.

The CDR3 DNA follows: TGCAGTGCTAGACCTCGTAGCACCGGGGAGCTGTTTTTT. It encodes CSARPRSTGELFF. This chain connects TRBV20-1 to TRBJ2-2; D is uncertain. This CDR3 has 13 amino acids. V gave up 2 bases and J gave up 4 bases, with 8 bases separating them. Germline CDR1 reads DFQATT; CDR2 reads SNEGSKA (reference sequence).

This clonotype showed up just a few times. The chain joins TRBV6-1 to TRBJ2-3; no reliable D call. Germline V CDR1 and CDR2: MNHNS, SASEGT. V lost 8 bases and J 2 bases, leaving 17 bases between the germline ends. This CDR3 comprises 15 residues. The CDR3 protein is CASFEVPTSTDTQYF. Here the CDR3 DNA reads TGTGCCAGCTTCGAGGTGCCGACCTCCACAGATACGCAGTATTTT.

This clonotype was counted ten times or more. The rearrangement links TRBV6-2 or TRBV6-3 to TRBJ2-1; 9 positions match TRBD2. The germline V gene has CDR1 MNHEY and CDR2 SVGEGT. The CDR3 is 14 amino acids. J was trimmed by 8 bases and V by 4 bases; bases with no gene match: 6. The CDR3 loop reads CASSWDSGSDEQFF. CDR3 sequence (DNA): TGTGCCAGCAGTTGGGATAGCGGGAGTGATGAGCAGTTCTTC.

The chain couples TRBV2 to TRBJ1-5; no reliable D call. Per germline, CDR1 SNHLY and CDR2 FYNNEI. The CDR3 is 13 residues long. The V end lost 3 bases, the J end lost 0 bases, and 3 bases lay between the germline ends. CDR3 coding DNA: TGTGCCAGCAGTGACCGTAGCAATCAGCCCCAGCATTTT. Protein: CASSDRSNQPQHF.

This clonotype occurred many times. This sequence joins TRBV7-9 and TRBJ1-1; D is undetermined. The CDR3 loop spans 14 amino acids. Looked up from germline, CDR1 is SEHNR and CDR2 is FQNEAQ (reference sequence). Trimming stripped 5 bases from V and 1 base from J, with 11 bases between. Here the CDR3 DNA reads TGTGCCAGCAGCGGCCTAAAGGGGAACACTGAAGCTTTCTTT. Its protein is CASSGLKGNTEAFF.

This clonotype has a handful of counts. The genes are TRBV18 and TRBJ2-6; TRBD2 is a possible D gene (7 bases). The CDR3 extends over 18 amino acids. In germline, CDR1 is KGHSH, CDR2 LQKENI. Trimming pared 2 bases from V and 0 bases from J, leaving 14 bases between. The CDR3 sequence is CASSPFGGGPSGANVLTF. CDR3 DNA sequence: TGTGCCAGCTCACCATTTGGGGGGGGCCCCTCTGGGGCCAACGTCCTGACTTTC.